The 5 T cell receptor beta chains given below trace back to one sample, sequenced in a study of T cell responses to AZD1222 COVID-19 vaccine. Generated by immunoSEQ multiplex PCR, the TCRdb table keeps only in-frame clones and is missing some. The sample contains 130,000 to 150,000 clones, over 75% of which appear only once. The material sequenced was peripheral blood, taken on day 0 of AZD1222 vaccination. Receptor source: an adult in good health.

The genes are TRBV6-5 and TRBJ1-1; D is undetermined. This CDR3 spans 16 amino acids. The germline V gene encodes CDR1 MNHEY and CDR2 SVGAGI. Trimming stripped 0 bases from V and 0 bases from J, with 11 bases between. CDR3: CASSYSRQVMNTEAFF. In DNA form, the CDR3 reads TGTGCCAGCAGTTACTCGAGGCAGGTCATGAACACTGAAGCTTTCTTT.

The chain combines TRBV12-3 or TRBV12-4 with TRBJ2-7; 7 bases align to TRBD1. The CDR3 contains 13 residues. V was clipped by 6 bases and J by 2 bases; unmatched bases: 4. The CDR3: CASSWTGPYEQYF. The CDR3 DNA sequence: TGTGCCAGCAGCTGGACAGGCCCCTACGAGCAGTACTTC.

The CDR3 DNA follows: TGTGCCAGCAGCTTCGGGACTAACAATGAGCAGTTCTTC. Protein: CASSFGTNNEQFF. This sequence joins TRBV5-4 and TRBJ2-1, with 7 bases matching TRBD2. Germline V gene sequence: CDR1 SGHNT, CDR2 YYREEE (reference sequence). CDR3 length: 13 amino acids. V shed 2 bases, J shed 5 bases, and the junction held 1 base outside the gene matches.

The rearrangement joins TRBV27 to TRBJ2-7; D is ambiguous. V lost 3 bases and J lost 5, with 14 bases in between. CDR3 length equals 14 residues. Germline CDR1 is MNHEY and CDR2 is SMNVEV (reference sequence). The CDR3 DNA reads as TGTGCCAGCAGTTTTGTAATTAATCGGGACGAGCAGTACTTC. It specifies CASSFVINRDEQYF.

In the case of this clone: A junction boundary mismatches the germline segment, possibly from a read error. The V call is TRBV19, the J call TRBJ2-7; possibly TRBD1 for D (5 bases). This CDR3 has 12 amino acids. Germline V gene sequence: CDR1 LNHDA, CDR2 SQIVND (reference sequence). Here the CDR3 DNA reads TGTGCCATCCCCCAGGGCTCCGACGAGCAGTACTTC. Translating gives CAIPQGSDEQYF.